Listed here are 15 T cell receptor beta chains from one sample, sequenced in a study of cytomegalovirus exposure and HLA in healthy donors. Vbeta (60) and Jbeta (13) primers were used in the PCR. Only in-frame clones appear in the TCRdb table, and some are missing; sequencing was by immunoSEQ multiplex PCR. Recorded for this sample: about 160,000 clones. The sequenced sample consisted of PBMCs. The receptor source for this set is a woman aged 55-75 years in good health and CMV-seronegative.

This chain connects TRBV4-2 to TRBJ2-5, with 8 bases lining up with TRBD2. V was pared by 2 bases and J by 5 bases, with 4 bases of the junction left unmatched. Germline CDR1 and CDR2: LGHNA and YNFKEQ. The CDR3 sequence is 14 residues long. The CDR3: CASSQKGGGETQYF. Here the CDR3 DNA reads TGTGCCAGCAGCCAAAAAGGCGGGGGGGAGACCCAGTACTTC.

The chain has TRBV7-9 and TRBJ1-6; D ambiguous. Per germline, CDR1 SEHNR and CDR2 FQNEAQ (reference sequence). V shed 6 bases and J shed 5 bases, with 11 bases lying between them. The length of the CDR3 is 14 residues. CDR3 sequence (DNA): TGTGCCAGCAGTGCTACCGGGGATAATTCACCCCTCCACTTT. Translated: CASSATGDNSPLHF.

This chain links TRBV7-3 with TRBJ2-5; unclear D gene. Germline-derived CDR1 and CDR2 are SGHTA and FQGTGA. The V gene lost 5 bases and the J gene lost 0 bases, with 10 bases spanning the gap. The CDR3 extends over 14 amino acids. In DNA, the CDR3 is TGTGCCAGCAGCCCTCCTCCAGACCAAGAGACCCAGTACTTC. Amino acid sequence: CASSPPPDQETQYF.

The chain has TRBV7-2 and TRBJ1-1; D may be TRBD1 (5 bases). The CDR3 sequence is 13 residues long. Trimming took off 1 base at V and 7 bases at J, with 10 bases between the two ends. Germline V lookup: CDR1 SGHTA, CDR2 FQGNSA. The CDR3 coding sequence is TGTGCCAGCAGCTTAGGGGGGGGGTTTGAAGCTTTCTTT. Protein sequence: CASSLGGGFEAFF.

The chain carries TRBV27 and TRBJ2-3; maybe TRBD2 (5 bases). CDR1 is MNHEY, CDR2 SMNVEV, per germline (reference sequence). This CDR3 is built from 13 residues. V lost 6 bases and J 2 bases, leaving 9 bases between the germline ends. This CDR3 is CASRFGNTDTQYF. The CDR3 nucleotides are TGTGCCAGCAGGTTCGGGAACACAGATACGCAGTATTTT.

This rearrangement joins TRBV7-2 to TRBJ1-6; D is unclear. The CDR3 length is 14 residues. Germline V lookup: CDR1 SGHTA, CDR2 FQGNSA. V gave up 7 bases and J gave up 5 bases, with 12 bases separating them. The CDR3 DNA follows: TGTGCCAGCACCCCTAGCCCCAATAATTCACCCCTCCACTTT. Amino acids: CASTPSPNNSPLHF.

The rearrangement uses TRBV19 and TRBJ1-1; perhaps TRBD1 as D (6 bases). With 2 bases removed from V and 1 base from J, the gap between germline ends came to 17 bases. CDR3 size: 17 residues. CDR1 LNHDA and CDR2 SQIVND come from the germline V gene (reference sequence). Written as DNA, the CDR3 is TGTGCCAGTAGTATATGGAAGACGGGGACAAGGAACACTGAAGCTTTCTTT. This gives the protein CASSIWKTGTRNTEAFF.

The chain links TRBV19 to TRBJ2-5, with TRBD1 matching over 8 bases. With 4 bases clipped from V and 0 bases from J, the junction kept 10 bases outside the gene matches. The CDR3 sequence is 17 residues long. Looked up from germline, CDR1 is LNHDA and CDR2 is SQIVND (reference sequence). CDR3 region: CASSTNRGRAYQETQYF. CDR3 DNA sequence: TGTGCCAGTAGTACAAACAGGGGGAGAGCGTACCAAGAGACCCAGTACTTC.

V is TRBV18 and J is TRBJ1-5; a weak D match, TRBD1 (5 bases). In germline, CDR1 is KGHSH, CDR2 LQKENI. V lost 2 bases and J 6 bases, leaving 14 bases between the germline ends. The length of the CDR3 is 15 residues. The CDR3 here is CASSPFLQGGQPQHF. The CDR3, as DNA: TGTGCCAGCTCACCATTTCTTCAGGGCGGTCAGCCCCAGCATTTT.

The V and J genes are TRBV2 and TRBJ1-4; 10 bases fit TRBD1. Looked up from germline, CDR1 is SNHLY and CDR2 is FYNNEI. V trimming: 4 bases; J trimming: 7 bases; junction bases outside the gene matches: 3. The length of the CDR3 is 14 residues. The CDR3 spells CASSGDRGFEKLFF. The CDR3, as DNA: TGTGCCAGCAGTGGGGACAGGGGATTTGAAAAACTGTTTTTT.

The chain combines TRBV27 with TRBJ2-1; 15 nucleotides align to TRBD2. V was clipped by 10 bases and J by 9 bases; unmatched bases: 10. Germline V lookup: CDR1 MNHEY, CDR2 SMNVEV (reference sequence). The CDR3 runs 15 residues. The CDR3 sequence: CAILRTSGGAGEQFF. In nucleotides, the CDR3 is TGTGCCATCCTCCGGACTAGCGGGGGGGCTGGTGAGCAGTTCTTC.

The genes are TRBV7-3 and TRBJ2-2; tentative D call: TRBD1 (6 bases). The CDR3 has 16 residues. The V end was cut by 5 bases, the J end by 4 bases, with 17 bases between. Germline V gene data show CDR1 as SGHTA and CDR2 as FQGTGA. CDR3 sequence reads: CASSRNRVSSTGELFF. In DNA, the CDR3 is TGTGCCAGCAGCAGAAACAGGGTATCTAGCACCGGGGAGCTGTTTTTT.

J is TRBJ1-3 and V is TRBV7-9; 9 nucleotides line up with TRBD1. Germline V CDR1 and CDR2: SEHNR, FQNEAQ (reference sequence). The CDR3 has 16 amino acids. V shed 5 bases, J shed 4 bases, and the junction held 9 bases outside the gene matches. In DNA form, the CDR3 reads TGTGCCAGCAGCCAACAGGGGGCGAAAAGGGGAAACACCATATATTTT. It yields the protein CASSQQGAKRGNTIYF.

The chain uses TRBV5-1 and TRBJ2-5, with 10 bases aligning to TRBD1. Germline V gene sequence: CDR1 SGHRS, CDR2 YFSETQ. CDR3 length: 16 residues. Germline trimming cut 0 bases from V and 5 bases from J; bases unmatched to any gene: 7. The CDR3 DNA reads as TGCGCCAGCAGCTTGGACCTCGGACAGGGGGGGGAGACCCAGTACTTC. This translates into CASSLDLGQGGETQYF.

V usage is TRBV19 and J usage is TRBJ2-2, with D possibly matching TRBD2 (6 bases). V lost 6 bases and J lost 0, with 11 bases in between. Per the germline V gene, CDR1 is LNHDA and CDR2 is SQIVND (reference sequence). The CDR3 totals 15 residues. In DNA, the CDR3 is TGTGCCAGTAGACCGGGACTGGCGAACACCGGGGAGCTGTTTTTT. Amino acid sequence: CASRPGLANTGELFF. The whole variable domain, remainder taken from reference TRBV19 and TRBJ2-2, is DGGITQSPKYLFRKEGQNVTLSCEQNLNHDAMYWYRQDPGQGLRLIYYSQIVNDFQKGDIAEGYSVSREKKESFPLTVTSAQKNPTAFYLCASRPGLANTGELFFGEGSRLTVL.